A single sample is the source of the 5 T cell receptor beta chains below, sequenced in a study of T cells in localized non-small cell lung cancer. Profiled with immunoSEQ multiplex PCR; TCRdb holds only in-frame clones, not every one. This table has about 57,000 clones, approximately 91% appearing once. The specimen was peripheral blood, collected before any cancer treatment. All receptors derive from a man aged 40 to 70 with stage I lung adenocarcinoma.

The chain couples TRBV6-1 to TRBJ2-3; D is perhaps TRBD2 (6 bases). The CDR3 sequence is 13 residues long. Germline lookup yields CDR1 MNHNS and CDR2 SASEGT. The ends were cut back, 6 bases at V and 2 bases at J, with 9 bases in the middle. CDR3 loop: CASREDYTDTQYF. The DNA of the CDR3 is TGTGCCAGCAGGGAGGACTACACAGATACGCAGTATTTT.

This clone has only one observation. CDR3 sequence reads: CASEFNLDEDTQYF. As DNA, the CDR3 is TGTGCCAGCGAATTCAACCTGGACGAAGATACGCAGTATTTT. This chain connects TRBV6-1 to TRBJ2-3; D unresolved. Per the germline V gene, CDR1 is MNHNS and CDR2 is SASEGT. There are 14 residues in the CDR3. Trimming shortened V by 8 bases and J by 5 bases, and 17 bases separated the two germline ends.

The gene calls are TRBV4-3 and TRBJ2-5; unclear D gene. CDR3 size: 13 residues. Between the trimmed V and J ends, which lost 4 bases and 2 bases, there was a span of 8 bases. Germline V gene lookup returns CDR1 LGHNA and CDR2 YSLEER. The DNA for the CDR3 is TGCGCCAGCAGCCCGACACCTCAAGAGACCCAGTACTTC. This codes for CASSPTPQETQYF.

This sequence joins TRBV18 and TRBJ2-5, with D hard to call. The CDR3 totals 13 residues. V was cut by 0 bases and J by 2 bases, with 4 bases left in between. Germline V gene sequence: CDR1 KGHSH, CDR2 LQKENI. CDR3 protein: CASSPPAQETQYF. The CDR3 coding sequence is TGTGCCAGCTCACCACCGGCACAAGAGACCCAGTACTTC.

This chain joins TRBV7-2 and TRBJ1-2, with TRBD1 matching over 8 bases. CDR1 and CDR2 (germline): SGHTA, FQGNSA. V lost 4 bases and J lost 8; bases outside the gene matches: 6. The length of the CDR3 is 13 residues. CDR3 protein: CASSYGQGRGYTF. The CDR3 bases are TGTGCCAGCAGCTACGGACAGGGACGCGGCTACACCTTC. The full variable domain, with the rest looked up from reference TRBV7-2 and TRBJ1-2, is GAGVSQSPSNKVTEKGKDVELRCDPISGHTALYWYRQSLGQGLEFLIYFQGNSAPDKSGLPSDRFSAERTGGSVSTLTIQRTQQEDSAVYLCASSYGQGRGYTFGSGTRLTVV.